This T cell receptor beta chain was profiled in a study of Ad26.COV2.S vaccination and SARS-CoV-2 variants (dated by TCRdb to the early 2020s). A note on the overall study: Donors in the vaccine arm were drawn from COV1001, a phase I-IIa trial of Ad26.COV2.S in healthy adults that was multicentre, randomized, double-blind and placebo-controlled. Investigators remained blinded to trial group allocation during experiments and outcome assessment. Ad26.COV2.S was administered intramuscularly at a dose of 5x10^10 or 1x10^11 viral particles, either as one shot or as two shots given 56 days apart. Participants in the trial were split at random into five groups of five each, receiving low-dose or high-dose Ad26.COV2.S once or twice, or else placebo on both occasions. Sequencing of the TCRbeta repertoire served to evaluate the specificity and breadth of SARS-CoV-2-reactive T cell receptors following Ad26.COV2.S vaccination. The TCR-sequenced set comprised about 30 samples: some 20 Ad26.COV2.S vaccine recipients, 5 placebo recipients and 8 SARS-CoV-2 convalescent individuals. Overall study results and their limits: Substantial breadth of spike-specific CD8+ and CD4+ T cell responses was reported after vaccination. The study was not powered for comparison of responses between vaccine doses or regimens. Ad26.COV2.S recipients had higher spike-specific TCR breadth than placebo recipients (P = 0.0014). Non-spike TCR breadth was comparable between vaccine and placebo recipients, consistent with the vaccine containing only spike. The authors noted that the TCR breadth and depth analyses may have underestimated total T cell responses.

Interpreted using the paper, the treatment or condition label stands for: 15 to 20 received Ad26.COV2.S at low or high dose, single or two shots; about 5 received placebo; per-sample allocation not given. For vaccine and placebo recipients, repertoires were sequenced using samples collected on day 63 after the first injection. Between 29 July and 7 August 2020, Cohort 1b enrolled 25 adults aged 18-55 years at one site in Boston, USA. As a vaccine, Ad26.COV2.S was a replication-incompetent adenovirus type 26 vector that expressed a prefusion-stabilized SARS-CoV-2 spike protein derived from the original Wuhan strain. Regarding this clone: What this receptor recognizes is not known. No much larger clonotype is one base removed from it; base qualities were not supplied.

TCRbeta CDR3 regions were sequenced with the immunoSEQ Assay. After extraction, genomic DNA underwent amplification by bias-controlled multiplex PCR, followed by high-throughput sequencing. For the original study's pipeline: To quantify the absolute abundance of every unique TCRbeta CDR3 region, sequences were collapsed and filtered. Usable DNA was measured by amplifying reference genes present in all nucleated cells, and TCRbeta template counts were normalized to that usable DNA to estimate T cell fraction. Repertoire TCRs were annotated as SARS-CoV-2-specific by exact matching of V gene, CDR3 amino acid sequence and J gene to a known reactive TCR set. MIRA supplied the reference SARS-CoV-2 TCR set, which was filtered for enrichment in COVID-19-positive ImmuneCODE repertoires so that public or cross-reactive TCRs were removed. Based on the MIRA antigens, annotated TCRs were further analysed at the level of specific ORF or position within ORF. Depth was the summed frequency of annotated unique rearrangements, while breadth was defined as annotated unique rearrangements over total unique productive rearrangements. Two-sided Wilcoxon rank-sum tests were applied when comparing TCR breadth between groups. TCRdb mirrors the immuneACCESS table, restricted to in-frame sequences. Some clones are absent from its copies; in checked studies, under half trace to an unresolved V gene, and the reason for the others is unknown. The D gene and trimming were derived from the DNA, and the V and J assignments and clone size from that table. Here the sample has 240,000 or so clones; more than 75% occur a single time. The ten largest clonotypes hold about 10% of the sample.

Deletion took 5 bases off V and 7 bases off J, with a span of 12 bases between the germline ends. The CDR3 sequence holds 11 residues, the cysteine and phenylalanine included. Just CDR3 DNA is preserved here, 33 bases in frame from base 1. As encoded in the germline V gene (reference sequence), CDR1 is DFQATT while CDR2 is SNEGSKA. This specimen was peripheral blood, taken in a trial of Ad26.COV2.S vaccine versus placebo. Here the chain combines TRBV20-1 and TRBJ2-7, with the identity of the D gene unclear. This sequence was found in a person between 18 and 60 years old who received the Ad26.COV2.S COVID-19 vaccine or a placebo. The CDR3 corresponds to CSALQLQEQYF. DNA sequence: TGCAGTGCTTTACAGCTTCAGGAGCAGTACTTC.